This T cell receptor beta chain is drawn from a study of cytotoxic CD8 clonotypes in ibrutinib-treated CLL. Study findings and constraints: The study sampled sustained-remission and progressing patients at different times. Public clonotypes proved infrequent, and on treatment they shrank or remained steady.

Germline CDR1 reads SGHRS; CDR2 reads YFSETQ. V lost 4 bases and J lost 7; bases outside the gene matches: 10. CDR3 size: 14 residues. Regarding this clone: Its matching antigen is unknown.

Only in-frame clones appear in the TCRdb table, and some are missing; sequencing was by immunoSEQ multiplex PCR. The sample has more than 85,000 clones, approximately 71% seen once. The rearrangement uses TRBV5-1 and TRBJ1-2, with 7 nucleotides matching TRBD1. This TCR was recovered from a human donor with chronic lymphocytic leukemia. Specimen: PBMCs, collected after 24 months of ibrutinib treatment. CDR3 sequence: CASSEGGAVGGYTF. The CDR3 DNA sequence: TGCGCCAGCAGCGAAGGGGGCGCGGTAGGTGGCTACACCTTC.